The rows below give T cell receptor beta chains drawn from one sample of a study of control samples from healthy donors and cancer patients. TCRdb keeps only in-frame clones here, not all; method: immunoSEQ multiplex PCR. In the table there are around 110,000 clones, more than 70% of which are singletons. The material sequenced was blood. The receptors derive from a woman in her seventies in good health. CDR3s include the opening cysteine and the closing phenylalanine or tryptophan. A D gene is named only where the DNA matches it firmly. Not all rows give a size; the values are once, few, many and, for expanded clones, a class.

d_call | j_call | clone_size | v_call | cdr3_aa | cdr3_nt
. | TRBJ1-5 | . | TRBV6-6 | CASSHWKAGQPQHF | TGTGCCAGCAGCCATTGGAAGGCTGGTCAGCCCCAGCATTTT
TRBD1 | TRBJ1-6 | . | TRBV6-6 | CASSPGTGGGNSPLHF | TGTGCCAGCAGCCCAGGGACAGGGGGCGGGAATTCACCCCTCCACTTT
. | TRBJ1-3 | . | TRBV19 | CASSIQPGQGNTIYF | TGTGCCAGTAGTATCCAACCGGGACAAGGAAACACCATATATTTT
. | TRBJ2-3 | . | TRBV5-1 | CASSLAGQLTDTQYF | TGCGCCAGCAGCTTGGCCGGGCAGCTCACAGATACGCAGTATTTT
. | TRBJ2-5 | few | TRBV11-3 | CASSFPGDETQYF | TGTGCCAGCAGCTTCCCGGGGGACGAGACCCAGTACTTC
TRBD1 | TRBJ2-1 | few | TRBV29-1 | CSVERRDRAYNEQFF | TGCAGCGTGGAGCGCCGGGACAGGGCCTACAATGAGCAGTTCTTC
. | TRBJ2-3 | . | TRBV24-1 | CATSDLTATSTDTQYF | TGTGCCACCAGTGATTTGACAGCAACAAGCACAGATACGCAGTATTTT
. | TRBJ1-6 | . | TRBV27 | CASSTRTRGSPLHF | TGTGCCAGCAGTACACGGACCCGAGGTTCACCCCTCCACTTT
. | TRBJ2-7 | . | TRBV12-3/TRBV12-4 | CASSQTPHEQYF | TGTGCCAGCAGCCAGACCCCCCACGAGCAGTACTTC
. | TRBJ1-1 | once | TRBV5-4 | CASSSYLNTEAFF | TGTGCCAGCAGCTCCTACCTGAACACTGAAGCTTTCTTT
. | TRBJ1-5 | . | TRBV18 | CASSTDSRNQPQHF | TGTGCCAGCTCAACGGACAGCCGAAATCAGCCCCAGCATTTT
. | TRBJ2-4 | . | TRBV5-6 | CASSDRSKNIQYF | TGTGCCAGCAGTGACAGGTCCAAAAACATTCAGTACTTC
. | TRBJ2-2 | . | TRBV7-2 | CASRSDAPGELFF | TGTGCCAGCAGATCGGACGCGCCCGGGGAGCTGTTTTTT
TRBD1 | TRBJ2-1 | . | TRBV5-5 | CASSTGQLNEQFF | TGTGCCAGCAGCACGGGACAGCTCAATGAGCAGTTCTTC
. | TRBJ1-5 | . | TRBV29-1 | CSVGQGLSNQPQHF | TGCAGCGTTGGGCAGGGGCTGAGCAATCAGCCCCAGCATTTT
TRBD1 | TRBJ1-3 | . | TRBV19 | CASRQGADGNTIYF | TGTGCCAGCAGACAGGGGGCGGATGGAAACACCATATATTTT
. | TRBJ2-7 | . | TRBV4-1 | CASSQESVNPYEQYF | TGCGCCAGCAGCCAAGAATCCGTGAACCCCTACGAGCAGTACTTC
. | TRBJ1-1 | . | TRBV5-1 | CASSGRGVDGEAFF | TGCGCCAGCAGCGGACGGGGGGTCGACGGAGAAGCTTTCTTT
TRBD1 | TRBJ2-7 | . | TRBV25-1 | CASSRGREDEQYF | TGTGCCAGCAGCAGGGGGCGCGAGGACGAGCAGTACTTC
. | TRBJ1-1 | . | TRBV11-3 | CASSSGQSSTEAFF | TGTGCCAGCAGCTCGGGACAAAGTTCAACTGAAGCTTTCTTT
. | TRBJ2-5 | . | TRBV7-8 | CASTADVGGSFQETQYF | TGTGCCAGCACCGCCGATGTGGGCGGCTCTTTTCAAGAGACCCAGTACTTC
TRBD1 | TRBJ1-1 | once | TRBV9 | CASSVGGGAPGEAFF | TGTGCCAGCAGCGTTGGAGGGGGCGCGCCTGGTGAAGCTTTCTTT
. | TRBJ1-2 | once | TRBV12-3/TRBV12-4 | CASSFGDYGYTF | TGTGCCAGCAGTTTCGGGGACTATGGCTACACCTTC
. | TRBJ2-1 | . | TRBV24-1 | CATSDSVQQFF | TGTGCCACCAGTGATTCGGTTCAGCAGTTCTTC
TRBD1 | TRBJ1-2 | . | TRBV6-5 | CASTPGTGGSGYTF | TGTGCCAGCACGCCGGGGACAGGGGGCAGCGGCTACACCTTC
. | TRBJ2-1 | . | TRBV19 | CASSIIVSGKQREQFF | TGTGCCAGTAGTATAATCGTTTCGGGCAAACAGCGTGAGCAGTTCTTC
TRBD1 | TRBJ1-6 | once | TRBV27 | CASAGQGYNSPLHF | TGTGCCAGCGCCGGACAGGGCTATAATTCACCCCTCCACTTT
. | TRBJ2-3 | . | TRBV2 | CASSDRAGADTQYF | TGTGCCAGCAGTGATCGGGCAGGGGCAGATACGCAGTATTTT
. | TRBJ2-7 | few | TRBV18 | CASSPPVALSSYEQYF | TGTGCCAGCTCACCCCCCGTCGCACTTAGCTCCTACGAGCAGTACTTC
. | TRBJ2-6 | . | TRBV7-2 | CASSLQLWGSGGANVLTF | TGTGCCAGCAGCCTACAGTTGTGGGGGTCAGGTGGGGCCAACGTCCTGACTTTC
. | TRBJ1-1 | once | TRBV15 | CATSSSLVGAGGTEAFF | TGTGCCACCAGCAGTTCCCTCGTGGGGGCAGGAGGCACTGAAGCTTTCTTT
. | TRBJ2-7 | . | TRBV6-5 | CASSYRGTTYEQYF | TGTGCCAGCAGTTACAGGGGCACAACCTACGAGCAGTACTTC
TRBD1 | TRBJ2-2 | . | TRBV6-5 | CASRHRGETGELFF | TGTGCCAGCAGGCACAGGGGGGAAACCGGGGAGCTGTTTTTT
TRBD1 | TRBJ1-1 | . | TRBV10-3 | CAIRRDSVNTEAFF | TGTGCCATCAGGAGGGACAGTGTTAACACTGAAGCTTTCTTT
. | TRBJ1-6 | . | TRBV6-5 | CASSYSPHLRNSPLHF | TGTGCCAGCAGTTATTCTCCCCACCTGCGTAATTCACCCCTCCACTTT
TRBD2 | TRBJ2-3 | . | TRBV7-3 | CASTPGLGVDTQYF | TGTGCCAGCACCCCGGGACTAGGGGTAGATACGCAGTATTTT
TRBD2 | TRBJ2-2 | . | TRBV5-1 | CASSVSGVDTGELFF | TGCGCCAGCAGCGTTAGCGGGGTGGACACCGGGGAGCTGTTTTTT
. | TRBJ1-1 | . | TRBV28 | CASSLAPKQGWPTEAFF | TGTGCCAGCAGTTTGGCCCCGAAGCAGGGCTGGCCCACTGAAGCTTTCTTT
. | TRBJ1-5 | . | TRBV7-9 | CASSRGGETGLDQPQHF | TGTGCCAGCAGCAGAGGGGGGGAGACAGGTTTAGATCAGCCCCAGCATTTT
. | TRBJ2-7 | . | TRBV15 | CATRPTADYEQYF | TGTGCCACCCGCCCGACAGCAGATTACGAGCAGTACTTC
. | TRBJ1-5 | . | TRBV27 | CASSFGWRDQPQHF | TGTGCCAGCAGTTTCGGTTGGCGGGATCAGCCCCAGCATTTT
TRBD1 | TRBJ2-5 | . | TRBV18 | CASSPGQQETQYF | TGTGCCAGCTCACCGGGACAGCAAGAGACCCAGTACTTC
. | TRBJ1-1 | . | TRBV7-8 | CASRFSVRGSQNTEAFF | TGTGCCAGCAGATTTAGCGTAAGGGGCTCGCAGAACACTGAAGCTTTCTTT
. | TRBJ1-1 | . | TRBV29-1 | CSVVPGVTEAFF | TGCAGCGTTGTACCCGGGGTGACTGAAGCTTTCTTT
TRBD2 | TRBJ2-7 | . | TRBV24-1 | CATSDPGGGHEQYF | TGTGCCACCAGTGACCCGGGGGGGGGCCACGAGCAGTACTTC
. | TRBJ1-6 | few | TRBV9 | CASSERGPNSPLHF | TGTGCCAGCAGCGAACGAGGTCCGAATTCACCCCTCCACTTT
. | TRBJ1-1 | . | TRBV18 | CASSPTRDSTEAFF | TGTGCCAGCTCACCAACCAGGGATAGCACTGAAGCTTTCTTT
TRBD2 | TRBJ2-5 | once | TRBV5-1 | CASSDRTSGGVETQYF | TGCGCCAGCAGCGACAGGACTAGCGGGGGGGTAGAGACCCAGTACTTC
. | TRBJ1-2 | . | TRBV19 | CASSIPRSYYGYTF | TGTGCCAGTAGTATCCCCAGGTCCTACTATGGCTACACCTTC
TRBD1 | TRBJ1-2 | . | TRBV28 | CASSSPGQRLGYTF | TGTGCCAGCAGCTCCCCGGGACAGCGTCTTGGCTACACCTTC
TRBD1 | TRBJ2-2 | . | TRBV3-1/TRBV3-2 | CASAPYRTGNTGELFF | TGTGCCAGTGCCCCTTACCGGACAGGGAATACCGGGGAGCTGTTTTTT